These 23 T cell receptor beta chains originate from one sample sequenced in a study of blood T cell repertoires in COVID-19 (dated by TCRdb to 2018 to 2020). Libraries came from the immunoSEQ multiplex PCR assay. Held by TCRdb, this immuneACCESS table contains in-frame sequences only and omits some clones. Under half of the omission traces to an unresolved V gene where checked; the cause of the rest is unknown. Across this sample there are tens of thousands of clones, with around 87% seen only once. The ten largest account for over 5% of the sample. The sequencing input was peripheral blood. The receptor source for this set is a man aged 55 to 70 with active COVID-19.

This clone was picked up one time. The gene calls are TRBV5-1 and TRBJ2-2; TRBD1 agrees at 8 bases. Germline V gives CDR1 SGHRS, CDR2 YFSETQ. Trimming took 4 bases from V and 0 from J; bases not matched to a gene: 2. The CDR3 contains 15 residues. The CDR3 here is CASSLDRANTGELFF. DNA for the CDR3: TGCGCCAGCAGCCTGGACAGGGCGAACACCGGGGAGCTGTTTTTT.

J is TRBJ1-2 and V is TRBV3-1 (or the pseudogene TRBV3-2); TRBD1 agrees at 7 bases. After removal of 2 bases from V and 0 bases from J, the junction contained 3 bases not matched to a gene. This CDR3 is 15 amino acids long. Germline CDR1 is LGHDT and CDR2 is YNNKEL (reference sequence). The CDR3 DNA reads TGTGCCAGCAGCCAACCGGGACAGTCTAACTATGGCTACACCTTC. Translated, it gives CASSQPGQSNYGYTF.

V usage is TRBV6-5 and J usage is TRBJ2-1, with 13 positions matching TRBD2. In germline, CDR1 is MNHEY, CDR2 SVGAGI. V dropped 6 bases and J dropped 7; count of bases not matched to a gene: 6. The CDR3 is made up of 15 amino acids. DNA of the CDR3: TGTGCCAGCAGACCCCCGGGACTAGCGGGGAATGAGCAGTTCTTC. Its translation: CASRPPGLAGNEQFF.

This rearrangement joins TRBV5-5 to TRBJ1-2; D is unclear. The CDR3 covers 13 residues. Trimming shortened V by 2 bases and J by 1 base, and 6 bases separated the two germline ends. The germline V gene has CDR1 SGHKS and CDR2 YYEKEE (reference sequence). DNA for the CDR3: TGTGCCAGCAGCTTCCCGGGTAACTATGGCTACACCTTC. Translating it yields CASSFPGNYGYTF.

J is TRBJ1-4 and V is TRBV5-1; TRBD1 is a possible D gene (6 bases). This CDR3 comprises 15 residues. V lost 4 bases to trimming and J lost 3 bases, with 13 bases between them. Germline loops: CDR1 SGHRS, CDR2 YFSETQ. The CDR3 is CASSSQGPPNEKLFF. Written as DNA, the CDR3 is TGCGCCAGCAGCAGTCAGGGGCCTCCTAATGAAAAACTGTTTTTT.

The V gene is TRBV5-6, the J gene TRBJ1-3; 8 bases are shared with TRBD1. Germline V gene sequence: CDR1 SGHDT, CDR2 YYEEEE. Trimming at V came to 3 bases and at J to 5 bases, leaving 4 bases not matched to a gene. This CDR3 has 14 amino acids. The CDR3 DNA sequence: TGTGCCAGCAGCTCCCACAGGGGGAGAAACACCATATATTTT. Protein product: CASSSHRGRNTIYF.

The chain employs TRBV2 and TRBJ2-7; 8 bases line up with TRBD1. The CDR3 loop spans 13 amino acids. The V gene's germline CDR1 is SNHLY and CDR2 FYNNEI. V gave up 5 bases and J gave up 6 bases; unmatched junction bases: 6. The CDR3 DNA follows: TGTGCCAGCAGTCTACGGACAGGGCCCGAGCAGTACTTC. This sequence encodes CASSLRTGPEQYF.

The rearrangement uses TRBV20-1 and TRBJ2-5; D is perhaps TRBD2 (5 bases). The CDR3 consists of 11 residues. In germline, CDR1 is DFQATT, CDR2 SNEGSKA (reference sequence). Trimming left V 5 bases short and J 5 bases short, with 9 bases between. The CDR3 nucleotides read TGCAGTGCTTTACTAGGGGAGACCCAGTACTTC. Translation gives CSALLGETQYF.

The chain couples TRBV24-1 to TRBJ2-5, with TRBD1 identical over 7 bases. The CDR3 spans 17 residues. The germline V gene encodes CDR1 KGHDR and CDR2 SFDVKD. The junction had 13 bases not matched to a gene; V was cut back by 5 bases and J by 2 bases. CDR3 nucleotide sequence: TGTGCCACCAGTGGCTCGGGACAGCCAAGGATTCAAGAGACCCAGTACTTC. It specifies CATSGSGQPRIQETQYF.

This clone was counted a single time. The chain links TRBV7-2 to TRBJ1-6, with 10 nucleotides matching TRBD1. The CDR3 has 15 residues. Looked up from germline, CDR1 is SGHTA and CDR2 is FQGNSA. Trimming removed 5 bases from V and 6 bases from J; junction bases left unmatched: 4. This CDR3 is CASSRRTGGNSPLHF. CDR3 nucleotide sequence: TGTGCCAGCAGCCGTCGGACAGGGGGTAATTCACCCCTCCACTTT.

The chain employs TRBV11-2 and TRBJ1-1; TRBD1 is a possible D gene (6 bases). Germline assignment: CDR1 SGHAT and CDR2 FQNNGV. V lost 5 bases, J lost 4 bases, and 11 bases lay in between. CDR3 length: 13 residues. The CDR3 is CASSLTGLTEAFF. As DNA, the CDR3 is TGTGCCAGCAGCCTCACAGGGCTCACTGAAGCTTTCTTT.

The genes are TRBV9 and TRBJ1-1, with a possible D match to TRBD1 (5 bases). Trimming removed 4 bases at V and 0 bases at J, with 10 bases between. The CDR3 runs 14 residues. Germline V CDR1 and CDR2: SGDLS, YYNGEE. The CDR3 protein is CASSLGHLNTEAFF. The CDR3, as DNA: TGTGCCAGCAGCCTAGGACACCTGAACACTGAAGCTTTCTTT.

The chain recombines TRBV6-5 with TRBJ1-4; the match to TRBD1 covers 9 bases. The ends lost 6 bases at V and 4 bases at J; junction bases unmatched: 6. This CDR3 has 15 amino acids. Germline loops: CDR1 MNHEY, CDR2 SVGAGI. CDR3 region: CASRQPGQGNEKLFF. The CDR3 DNA reads TGTGCCAGCAGACAACCGGGACAGGGTAATGAAAAACTGTTTTTT.

This clone has only a few counts. J is TRBJ2-1 and V is TRBV5-1, with TRBD2 matching over 7 bases. The CDR3 has 16 residues. Looked up from germline, CDR1 is SGHRS and CDR2 is YFSETQ. V shed 0 bases and J 7 bases; nucleotides not matched to a gene: 10. The CDR3 DNA sequence: TGCGCCAGCAGCTTGGGCACAGCGGGGCTAGGAAATGAGCAGTTCTTC. This gives the protein CASSLGTAGLGNEQFF.

This clone was counted once. The chain combines TRBV11-2 with TRBJ1-4, with 7 bases identical to TRBD1. The CDR3 loop spans 13 amino acids. Germline CDR1 SGHAT, CDR2 FQNNGV. Trimming at V came to 5 bases and at J to 3 bases, leaving 0 bases not matched to a gene. The CDR3 DNA reads TGTGCCAGCAGCACAGGGGCTAATGAAAAACTGTTTTTT. It codes for CASSTGANEKLFF. The full variable domain, with the rest looked up from reference TRBV11-2 and TRBJ1-4, is EAGVAQSPRYKIIEKRQSVAFWCNPISGHATLYWYQQILGQGPKLLIQFQNNGVVDDSQLPKDRFSAERLKGVDSTLKIQPAKLEDSAVYLCASSTGANEKLFFGSGTQLSVL.

V and J are TRBV5-1 and TRBJ2-3; a possible D gene is TRBD1 (6 bases). Germline V gene lookup returns CDR1 SGHRS and CDR2 YFSETQ. The V end was cut by 0 bases, the J end by 1 base, with 9 bases between. CDR3 length: 15 residues. CDR3 residues: CASSLGQEGTDTQYF. The CDR3 nucleotides are TGCGCCAGCAGCTTGGGACAGGAGGGCACAGATACGCAGTATTTT.

The chain combines TRBV4-1 with TRBJ2-1; D remains ambiguous. The CDR3 is 16 residues long. Trimming pared 2 bases from V and 5 bases from J, leaving 16 bases between. Germline CDR1 is MGHRA and CDR2 is YSYEKL. In DNA, the CDR3 is TGCGCCAGCAGCCAACTGGGCCGGAAGACCCACAATGAGCAGTTCTTC. Residues: CASSQLGRKTHNEQFF.

The chain is built from TRBV5-1 and TRBJ2-3; tentative D call: TRBD2 (5 bases). Germline V CDR1 and CDR2: SGHRS, YFSETQ. V dropped 0 bases and J dropped 0 bases, with 8 bases sitting between them. The CDR3 loop spans 15 amino acids. CDR3 nucleotide sequence: TGCGCCAGCAGCTTGGAATGGACTAGCACAGATACGCAGTATTTT. Its translation is CASSLEWTSTDTQYF.

This chain joins TRBV12-3 or TRBV12-4 and TRBJ1-2; D remains ambiguous. The CDR3 consists of 11 residues. V was shortened by 6 bases and J by 5 bases, with 7 bases between the two germline ends. The CDR3 DNA reads as TGTGCCAGCAGATCCTTGTATGGCTACACCTTC. Protein: CASRSLYGYTF.

This clone appeared a single time. The rearrangement joins TRBV7-9 to TRBJ1-1, with 8 bases aligning to TRBD1. CDR3 size: 14 residues. The V gene's germline CDR1 is SEHNR and CDR2 FQNEAQ (reference sequence). With 4 bases clipped from V and 4 bases from J, the junction kept 5 bases outside the gene matches. CDR3 nucleotides: TGTGCCAGCAGCTACAGGGGGAGGGGCACTGAAGCTTTCTTT. This codes for CASSYRGRGTEAFF.

There are a few counts of this clone. The genes are TRBV10-3 and TRBJ1-5, with D unresolved. Trimming pared 4 bases from V and 3 bases from J, leaving 4 bases between. The germline V gene encodes CDR1 ENHRY and CDR2 SYGVKD. The CDR3 extends over 12 amino acids. The CDR3 DNA follows: TGTGCCATCAGTGCTACCAATCAGCCCCAGCATTTT. It encodes CAISATNQPQHF.

This chain links TRBV11-3 with TRBJ2-1, with D perhaps TRBD1 (6 bases). V dropped 3 bases and J dropped 8 bases, with 20 bases sitting between them. From germline, CDR1 is SGHNT and CDR2 YENEEA. The CDR3 covers 16 residues. Here the CDR3 reads CASSFSQGPNGYEQFF. The CDR3, as DNA: TGTGCCAGCAGCTTTAGCCAGGGGCCTAACGGCTATGAGCAGTTCTTC. Based on the CDR3 plus reference TRBV11-3 and TRBJ2-1, the full variable domain is EAGVVQSPRYKIIEKKQPVAFWCNPISGHNTLYWYLQNLGQGPELLIRYENEEAVDDSQLPKDRFSAERLKGVDSTLKIQPAELGDSAVYLCASSFSQGPNGYEQFFGPGTRLTVL.

J is TRBJ2-2 and V is TRBV9; D perhaps matches TRBD1 (5 bases). The V gene lost 0 bases and the J gene lost 0 bases, with 6 bases spanning the gap. The CDR3 has 15 amino acids. Germline CDR1 reads SGDLS; CDR2 reads YYNGEE. The CDR3: CASSVVGANTGELFF. The CDR3 coding sequence is TGTGCCAGCAGCGTAGTAGGGGCGAACACCGGGGAGCTGTTTTTT.